This section outlines one TCR beta chain sequence together with its context. The data were taken from a study of blood T cell repertoires in COVID-19. Data came from immunoSEQ multiplex PCR; TCRdb stores just in-frame clones and leaves some out. This table holds just over 250,000 clones, less than 90% found once. The CDR3 length is 16 residues. V shed 2 bases and J shed 4 bases, with 15 bases lying between them. CDR1 is SGHAT and CDR2 is FQDESV in the germline V gene (reference sequence). This TCR came from a man in his 60s who had recovered from COVID-19. Sequencing input: peripheral blood. The J gene is TRBJ2-1, the V gene TRBV11-1; tentative D call: TRBD1 (5 bases). CDR3 in DNA: TGTGCCAGCAGCTTATCCCGATCGACAGTTTACAATGAGCAGTTCTTC. Protein sequence: CASSLSRSTVYNEQFF. Full variable domain (rest looked up from reference TRBV11-1 and TRBJ2-1): EAEVAQSPRYKITEKSQAVAFWCDPISGHATLYWYRQILGQGPELLVQFQDESVVDDSQLPKDRFSAERLKGVDSTLKIQPAELGDSAMYLCASSLSRSTVYNEQFFGPGTRLTVL.